This T cell receptor beta chain was sequenced during a study of shared clonotypes between healthy human individuals. Whole-study context: A donor's plate count was three for CD4 naive and three for CD4 memory; CD8 naive had two and CD8 memory one. Notes on the study in general: Exclusively blood specimens were collected; tissue repertoires likely differ.

Points on this clone: The antigen remains unidentified.

Naive CD8 cells comprised CD45RO-negative, CCR7-positively selected cells, excluding terminally differentiated effector memory CD45RA+ cells. Profiled with immunoSEQ multiplex PCR; TCRdb holds only in-frame clones, not every one. The table has roughly 2,000,000 clones, around 96% seen once; the top ten hold more than 0.95%. This sequence was found in a man aged 18 to 30 in good health. The sequencing sample was made of naive CD8+ T cells sorted from blood.

This CDR3 is CASSFMGFQETQYF. CDR3 DNA: TGTGCCAGCAGTTTTATGGGGTTCCAAGAGACCCAGTACTTC. The chain has TRBV6-5 and TRBJ2-5; D uncertain. The CDR3 sequence is 14 residues long. V lost 4 bases, J lost 1 base, and 10 bases lay in between. Per the germline V gene, CDR1 is MNHEY and CDR2 is SVGAGI.